A selection of T cell receptor beta chains follows, all from one sample in a study of T cell responses to AZD1222 COVID-19 vaccine. Generated by immunoSEQ multiplex PCR, the TCRdb table keeps only in-frame clones and is missing some. The table lists about 140,000 clones, 80% to 90% of them singletons. The input for sequencing was peripheral blood, taken on day 0 of AZD1222 vaccination. The receptors derive from an adult in good health. The CDR3 runs from the conserved cysteine through the conserved F or W. Each record gives: D gene, clone size, V gene, J gene, CDR3 DNA, CDR3 protein. A D gene is named only where the DNA matches it firmly. Clone size is stated in some rows and not others, as once, few, many or a class when expanded.

d_gene: NA; abundance: NA; v_gene: TRBV5-1; j_gene: TRBJ1-2; CDR3nt: TGCGCCAGCAGCTTGGTGACAGACTATGGCTACACCTTC; CDR3aa: CASSLVTDYGYTF
d_gene: TRBD1; abundance: NA; v_gene: TRBV4-1; j_gene: TRBJ2-5; CDR3nt: TGCGCCAGCAGCCCGCAGTCCCGGGACAGGGAGACCCAGTACTTC; CDR3aa: CASSPQSRDRETQYF
d_gene: NA; abundance: NA; v_gene: TRBV18; j_gene: TRBJ1-2; CDR3nt: TGTGCCAGCTCACCAATGGACGTACAGCTTTATGGCTACACCTTC; CDR3aa: CASSPMDVQLYGYTF
d_gene: TRBD2; abundance: NA; v_gene: TRBV11-2; j_gene: TRBJ2-1; CDR3nt: TGTGCCAGCAGCCCAATGGGGACTAGCGTCTACAATGAGCAGTTCTTC; CDR3aa: CASSPMGTSVYNEQFF
d_gene: NA; abundance: once; v_gene: TRBV18; j_gene: TRBJ2-7; CDR3nt: TGTGCCAGCTCACCACCGAAAGGGCAGGACGAGCAGTACTTC; CDR3aa: CASSPPKGQDEQYF
d_gene: NA; abundance: NA; v_gene: TRBV18; j_gene: TRBJ1-1; CDR3nt: TGTGCCAGCTCACCGATCCCTATGAACACTGAAGCTTTCTTT; CDR3aa: CASSPIPMNTEAFF
d_gene: NA; abundance: NA; v_gene: TRBV30; j_gene: TRBJ1-2; CDR3nt: TGTGCCTGGAGTGTTTCCGGGATCTATGGCTACACCTTC; CDR3aa: CAWSVSGIYGYTF
d_gene: TRBD2; abundance: NA; v_gene: TRBV5-1; j_gene: TRBJ2-3; CDR3nt: TGCGCCAGCAGCTTGCCGGGACTAGCGGTCACAGATACGCAGTATTTT; CDR3aa: CASSLPGLAVTDTQYF
d_gene: TRBD2; abundance: NA; v_gene: TRBV11-2; j_gene: TRBJ2-3; CDR3nt: TGTGCCAGCAGCTCCAGCGGGGGGTACACAGATACGCAGTATTTT; CDR3aa: CASSSSGGYTDTQYF
d_gene: NA; abundance: NA; v_gene: TRBV25-1; j_gene: TRBJ1-2; CDR3nt: TGTGCCAGCAGAGAGCAGGGTGATGGCTACACCTTC; CDR3aa: CASREQGDGYTF
d_gene: NA; abundance: NA; v_gene: TRBV10-3; j_gene: TRBJ1-4; CDR3nt: TGTGCCACCGGAGAGGGGACTAATGAAAAACTGTTTTTT; CDR3aa: CATGEGTNEKLFF
d_gene: TRBD1; abundance: NA; v_gene: TRBV19; j_gene: TRBJ1-2; CDR3nt: TGTGCCAGTAGTTCGGGACAGGGCTATGGCTACACCTTC; CDR3aa: CASSSGQGYGYTF
d_gene: NA; abundance: NA; v_gene: TRBV25-1; j_gene: TRBJ2-1; CDR3nt: TGTGCCAGCATGAATGGTGAGCAGTTCTTC; CDR3aa: CASMNGEQFF
d_gene: NA; abundance: NA; v_gene: TRBV4-2; j_gene: TRBJ1-3; CDR3nt: TGTGCCAGCAGCCAAGATCGTCCGGGGTTTAGTGGAAACACCATATATTTT; CDR3aa: CASSQDRPGFSGNTIYF
d_gene: NA; abundance: NA; v_gene: TRBV4-2; j_gene: TRBJ1-5; CDR3nt: TGTGCCAGCAGCCAAGAGAAAGGGGATAGGCCCCAGCATTTT; CDR3aa: CASSQEKGDRPQHF
d_gene: TRBD2; abundance: NA; v_gene: TRBV6-5; j_gene: TRBJ2-3; CDR3nt: TGTGCCAGCAGTTACGGGCTAGCGGCTAGCACAGATACGCAGTATTTT; CDR3aa: CASSYGLAASTDTQYF
d_gene: TRBD1; abundance: NA; v_gene: TRBV13; j_gene: TRBJ2-7; CDR3nt: TGTGCCAGCAGCCCACAGGACAGGGCTTACGAGCAGTACTTC; CDR3aa: CASSPQDRAYEQYF
d_gene: NA; abundance: once; v_gene: TRBV21-1; j_gene: TRBJ1-2; CDR3nt: TGTGCCAGCAGCGCCACAGGGGGGACCTATGGCTACACCTTC; CDR3aa: CASSATGGTYGYTF
d_gene: NA; abundance: NA; v_gene: TRBV3-1/TRBV3-2; j_gene: TRBJ1-1; CDR3nt: TGTGCCAGCGGAACAGGGTTTGAAGCTTTCTTT; CDR3aa: CASGTGFEAFF
d_gene: TRBD2; abundance: NA; v_gene: TRBV20-1; j_gene: TRBJ2-3; CDR3nt: TGCAGTGCTAGTCCCGCGGGGGGGATGCAGTATTTT; CDR3aa: CSASPAGGMQYF
d_gene: TRBD1; abundance: few; v_gene: TRBV28; j_gene: TRBJ2-5; CDR3nt: TGTGCCAGCAGCCCCGGGACAGGGGTCAAAGAGACCCAGTACTTC; CDR3aa: CASSPGTGVKETQYF
d_gene: NA; abundance: many; v_gene: TRBV7-9; j_gene: TRBJ2-2; CDR3nt: TGTGCCAGCAGCTTAAAGGGGACCGGGGAGCTGTTTTTT; CDR3aa: CASSLKGTGELFF
d_gene: NA; abundance: NA; v_gene: TRBV10-1; j_gene: TRBJ1-1; CDR3nt: TGCGCCAGCTCGGACAGCACTGAAGCTTTCTTT; CDR3aa: CASSDSTEAFF
d_gene: NA; abundance: few; v_gene: TRBV4-1; j_gene: TRBJ1-3; CDR3nt: TGCGCCAGCTCAAAGGGGCAAGTCTCTGGAAACACCATATATTTT; CDR3aa: CASSKGQVSGNTIYF
d_gene: NA; abundance: NA; v_gene: TRBV12-3/TRBV12-4; j_gene: TRBJ2-7; CDR3nt: TGTGCCAGCAGCCGGACGTCTGCCTACGAGCAGTACTTC; CDR3aa: CASSRTSAYEQYF
d_gene: NA; abundance: NA; v_gene: TRBV3-1/TRBV3-2; j_gene: TRBJ1-1; CDR3nt: TGTGCCAGCAGCCCGCCTCCTGGGGGGGAAGCTTTCTTT; CDR3aa: CASSPPPGGEAFF
d_gene: NA; abundance: once; v_gene: TRBV2; j_gene: TRBJ2-2; CDR3nt: TGTGCCAGCAGGGGTGACAGGAACACCGGGGAGCTGTTTTTT; CDR3aa: CASRGDRNTGELFF
d_gene: NA; abundance: NA; v_gene: TRBV19; j_gene: TRBJ2-1; CDR3nt: TGTGCCAGTAGTGGCAGGGCCTACAATGAGCAGTTCTTC; CDR3aa: CASSGRAYNEQFF
d_gene: NA; abundance: few; v_gene: TRBV12-3/TRBV12-4; j_gene: TRBJ1-2; CDR3nt: TGTGCCAGCAGGGAGCAGGGTATAGAAGGCTACACCTTC; CDR3aa: CASREQGIEGYTF